This T cell receptor beta chain was obtained from a study of T-cell reconstitution after alpha-beta-depleted transplantation in children (dated by TCRdb to 2016 to 2018). In the study overall: The study quantitatively tracked T-cell immune reconstitution after TCRalphabeta/CD19-depleted allogeneic hematopoietic cell transplantation in children using TCR repertoire profiling. What the study reported, not specific to this receptor: The frequencies of hyperexpanded clones fell over the following months, and after one year, T-cell counts and TCRbeta diversity were mostly attributed to newly produced T cells. The high TCRbeta diversity at day 60 in some patients was ascribed to recipient T cells and intrathymic progenitors that had survived conditioning. Apparently early alphabetaT-cell count recovery about two months after transplant reportedly relied on only several hundred rapidly expanded clones derived from non-depleted graft cells.

The germline V gene (reference sequence) sets CDR1 to SEHNR and CDR2 to FQNEAQ. Here V drops 1 base and J drops 13 bases, and the junction holds 13 bases not matched to any gene. Its CDR3 holds 16 amino acids, cysteine through phenylalanine. Only the CDR3 part of the read is kept: 48 bases, read in frame from the first base. According to the study, the label for this sample's treatment or condition signals: allogeneic hematopoietic cell transplantation with graft depleted of TCRalphabeta T cells and CD19 B cells. The transplant recipients were children given TCRalphabeta/CD19-depleted allogeneic hematopoietic cell grafts. At least ten counts were recorded for this clonotype. The target of this receptor is not known. No much larger clone is present one base from it, and per-base qualities are unavailable. Library preparation was by PCR. These reads were obtained on an Illumina HiSeq 2500. TCR libraries were prepared with molecular barcoding, using unique molecular identifiers to normalize TCRbeta repertoire quantification. TCRdb applied fastp at Q25 and MiXCR to the public reads, then kept only in-frame beta chains. CDR3 protein sequences are deduplicated, and each keeps its most common genes and DNA. This sample holds 600,000 or so distinct CDR3 sequences; about 23% were observed only once. The ten largest clones take up roughly 14% of the sample.

The sequence was obtained from a boy under three years old who had a stem cell transplant for acute myeloid leukemia, so the T cells may come from the graft donor. The sequence is built from TRBV7-9 and TRBJ2-1, and 10 junctional nucleotides match TRBD1. The sample consisted of PBMCs, mostly from graft donor cells, taken 360 days after TCRalphabeta/CD19-depleted stem cell transplant. The bases are TGTGCCAGCAGCTTAGGCCGGGACAGGGGCCTTAAAGCACAGTTCTTC. It specifies CASSLGRDRGLKAQFF.